This T cell receptor beta chain comes out of a study of cytomegalovirus exposure and HLA in healthy donors. PCR amplification relied on 60 Vbeta primers (plus 13 Jbeta primers). This table comes from immunoSEQ multiplex PCR, and its TCRdb copy is limited to in-frame clones, with some not included. The table lists approximately 150,000 clones, 60% to 80% of them singletons. Overall study findings and caveats: Productive status was seen about 90% or about 30% of the time for most TCR beta V segments in an earlier analysis. A missense variant in DCLRE1C was later tied to TCR beta V- and J-gene trimming. Using the classifier, cytomegalovirus status was reportedly diagnosed with high specificity and sensitivity.

This clone was observed a handful of times. What it binds is unknown. This CDR3 is also generated by other DNA sequences in the sample. The V gene lost 1 base and the J gene lost 2 bases, with 5 bases spanning the gap. The CDR3 consists of 14 residues. CDR1 is LNHNV, CDR2 YYDKDF, per germline (reference sequence). The sample was PBMCs. The receptor comes from a man aged 18 to 30 in good health and CMV-seropositive. The chain joins TRBV15 to TRBJ2-2; the D is unclear. The CDR3 nucleotides are TGTGCCACCAGCAGAGGTGGCAACACCGGGGAGCTGTTTTTT. This codes for CATSRGGNTGELFF.